The present entry profiles one TCR beta chain with its context. This entry is derived from a study of CD8 T cells in Susac syndrome. Reverse transcription of 0.5 to 1 ug RNA was performed with random hexamers. TCRdb re-derived calls from the immunoSEQ multiplex PCR reads in MiXCR, one entry per CDR3 protein. The sample contains 140,000 or so distinct CDR3 sequences, 95% of which appear only once. FACS enriched CD8+ TEMRA cells, while bulk CD8+ and CD4+ were negatively isolated. The CDR3 is made up of 18 amino acids. J was trimmed by 2 bases and V by 0 bases; bases with no gene match: 8. Germline lookup yields CDR1 GTSNPN and CDR2 SVGIG (reference sequence).

The chain links TRBV30 to TRBJ2-1; 12 bases fit TRBD2. The receptor was derived from a human donor with multiple sclerosis. Sequenced: CD4+ T cells from PBMCs. The CDR3 DNA follows: TGTGCCTGGAGTGTGATACGACTAGCGGGGGTCCCCTACAATGAGCAGTTCTTC. It translates to CAWSVIRLAGVPYNEQFF.